This is a list of T cell receptor beta chains from one sample in a study of blood T cell repertoires in COVID-19. Clones were read by immunoSEQ multiplex PCR, and TCRdb kept only the in-frame ones, dropping some. The data show roughly 230,000 clones, about 83% seen once. The sample comprised peripheral blood. These receptors were collected from a human donor in a cohort sampled during active COVID-19. The CDR3 runs from the conserved cysteine through the conserved F or W. D genes are given only for firm matches. Clone sizes are given selectively: once, few, many, or a class where the clone is expanded.

v_gene: TRBV27
len: 15
j_gene: TRBJ2-5
abundance: NA
d_gene: TRBD1
CDR3aa: CASSPQMTGYETQYF
CDR3nt: TGTGCCAGCAGCCCACAAATGACAGGGTACGAGACCCAGTACTTC

v_gene: TRBV7-9
len: 14
j_gene: TRBJ1-5
abundance: NA
d_gene: NA
CDR3aa: CASSLGQGNQPQHF
CDR3nt: TGTGCCAGCAGCTTAGGGCAGGGCAATCAGCCCCAGCATTTT

v_gene: TRBV6-5
len: 16
j_gene: TRBJ2-5
abundance: NA
d_gene: NA
CDR3aa: CASSYSRRGHQETQYF
CDR3nt: TGTGCCAGCAGTTACTCGCGCAGGGGCCATCAAGAGACCCAGTACTTC

v_gene: TRBV19
len: 14
j_gene: TRBJ1-4
abundance: NA
d_gene: TRBD1
CDR3aa: CASSGTGGNEKLFF
CDR3nt: TGTGCCAGTAGCGGGACAGGGGGGAATGAAAAACTGTTTTTT

v_gene: TRBV19
len: 15
j_gene: TRBJ2-6
abundance: NA
d_gene: NA
CDR3aa: CASSIGANGANVLTF
CDR3nt: TGTGCCAGTAGTATAGGGGCAAATGGGGCCAACGTCCTGACTTTC

v_gene: TRBV7-9
len: 16
j_gene: TRBJ2-7
abundance: few
d_gene: TRBD1
CDR3aa: CASNGGPGQGLYEQYF
CDR3nt: TGTGCCAGCAACGGGGGCCCGGGACAGGGACTCTACGAGCAGTACTTC

v_gene: TRBV9
len: 13
j_gene: TRBJ1-1
abundance: NA
d_gene: NA
CDR3aa: CASSEGQNTEAFF
CDR3nt: TGTGCCAGCAGCGAGGGACAGAACACTGAAGCTTTCTTT

v_gene: TRBV5-4
len: 16
j_gene: TRBJ2-5
abundance: few
d_gene: TRBD1
CDR3aa: CASSLSGTGHRETQYF
CDR3nt: TGTGCCAGCAGCTTGTCGGGGACAGGGCATCGAGAGACCCAGTACTTC

v_gene: TRBV10-2
len: 13
j_gene: TRBJ2-7
abundance: NA
d_gene: NA
CDR3aa: CASSEISSYEQYF
CDR3nt: TGCGCCAGCAGTGAAATCAGCTCCTACGAGCAGTACTTC

v_gene: TRBV7-2
len: 15
j_gene: TRBJ2-7
abundance: NA
d_gene: TRBD1
CDR3aa: CASSSRTGFESEQYF
CDR3nt: TGTGCCAGCAGCTCCAGGACAGGGTTCGAATCCGAGCAGTACTTC

v_gene: TRBV9
len: 16
j_gene: TRBJ2-2
abundance: NA
d_gene: TRBD1
CDR3aa: CASSVRDRGNTGELFF
CDR3nt: TGTGCCAGCAGCGTAAGAGACAGGGGGAACACCGGGGAGCTGTTTTTT

v_gene: TRBV29-1
len: 16
j_gene: TRBJ2-3
abundance: NA
d_gene: TRBD2
CDR3aa: CSVDGTSGRAPDTQYF
CDR3nt: TGCAGCGTTGACGGGACTAGCGGGAGGGCCCCAGATACGCAGTATTTT

v_gene: TRBV7-9
len: 12
j_gene: TRBJ2-3
abundance: NA
d_gene: NA
CDR3aa: CASSPEEDTQYF
CDR3nt: TGTGCCAGCAGCCCAGAGGAAGATACGCAGTATTTT

v_gene: TRBV7-9
len: 17
j_gene: TRBJ1-4
abundance: once
d_gene: NA
CDR3aa: CASSSPGGSPRSEKLFF
CDR3nt: TGTGCCAGCAGCTCCCCGGGAGGCAGTCCTAGGAGTGAAAAACTGTTTTTT

v_gene: TRBV30
len: 12
j_gene: TRBJ1-1
abundance: few
d_gene: TRBD1
CDR3aa: CAWSQGARKAFF
CDR3nt: TGTGCCTGGAGTCAGGGGGCGCGTAAGGCTTTCTTT

v_gene: TRBV7-2
len: 15
j_gene: TRBJ2-2
abundance: NA
d_gene: TRBD2
CDR3aa: CASSYQGGSQGELFF
CDR3nt: TGTGCCAGCAGCTACCAAGGCGGGAGCCAAGGGGAGCTGTTTTTT

v_gene: TRBV6-1
len: 15
j_gene: TRBJ1-2
abundance: NA
d_gene: NA
CDR3aa: CASSEGSAGLYGYTF
CDR3nt: TGTGCCAGCAGTGAAGGGTCGGCAGGGTTATATGGCTACACCTTC

v_gene: TRBV6-5
len: 14
j_gene: TRBJ1-1
abundance: NA
d_gene: TRBD1
CDR3aa: CASTLDRANTEAFF
CDR3nt: TGTGCCAGCACTCTCGACAGGGCTAACACTGAAGCTTTCTTT

v_gene: TRBV5-4
len: 16
j_gene: TRBJ1-4
abundance: NA
d_gene: TRBD1
CDR3aa: CASSLALGQGNEKLFF
CDR3nt: TGTGCCAGCAGCTTGGCCCTGGGACAGGGTAATGAAAAACTGTTTTTT

v_gene: TRBV11-2
len: 16
j_gene: TRBJ2-1
abundance: NA
d_gene: NA
CDR3aa: CASSLASGPSYNEQFF
CDR3nt: TGTGCCAGCAGCTTGGCCAGCGGGCCCTCCTACAATGAGCAGTTCTTC

v_gene: TRBV11-2
len: 15
j_gene: TRBJ2-1
abundance: NA
d_gene: TRBD1
CDR3aa: CASRLPGTGRNEQFF
CDR3nt: TGTGCCAGCAGATTACCGGGGACAGGGCGCAATGAGCAGTTCTTC

v_gene: TRBV19
len: 14
j_gene: TRBJ1-1
abundance: few
d_gene: NA
CDR3aa: CASTSFGGAIEAFF
CDR3nt: TGTGCCAGCACATCATTCGGAGGGGCGATTGAAGCTTTCTTT

v_gene: TRBV4-1
len: 15
j_gene: TRBJ1-2
abundance: NA
d_gene: NA
CDR3aa: CASSHSNQGSYGYTF
CDR3nt: TGCGCCAGCAGCCACTCCAACCAGGGTAGCTATGGCTACACCTTC